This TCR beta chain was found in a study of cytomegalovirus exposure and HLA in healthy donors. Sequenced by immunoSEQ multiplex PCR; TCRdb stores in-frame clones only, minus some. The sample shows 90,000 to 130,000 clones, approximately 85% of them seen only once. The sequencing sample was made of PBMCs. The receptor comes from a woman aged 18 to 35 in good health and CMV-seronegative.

For the CDR3, the DNA is TGTGCCAGCAGTGAATCAGACAGTGCCTACGAGCAGTACTTC. As protein: CASSESDSAYEQYF. This chain uses TRBV2 with TRBJ2-7; TRBD1 is a possible D gene (5 bases). The CDR3 is 14 amino acids. The germline gives CDR1 SNHLY, CDR2 FYNNEI. The V and J ends lost 2 bases and 2 bases respectively, with 10 bases between them.